Following are 6 T cell receptor beta chains from one sample sequenced in a study of multiple sclerosis patients with progressive multifocal leukoencephalopathy. TCRdb's table, derived via immunoSEQ multiplex PCR, lists solely in-frame clones and lacks some. The sample includes about 30,000 clones, around 85% of them seen just once. Time point defined: time of PML onset. This material consisted of PBMCs, taken from a patient treated with natalizumab. The receptor source for this set is a young woman with progressive multifocal leukoencephalopathy.

The J gene is TRBJ1-1, the V gene TRBV28; D unresolved. This CDR3 has 12 amino acids. Germline V gene sequence: CDR1 MDHEN, CDR2 SYDVKM. The CDR3 sequence is CASKGLNTEAFF. The CDR3 bases are TGTGCTAGTAAAGGGCTGAACACTGAAGCTTTCTTT.

With respect to this clone: One end of the junction is discordant with germline, which a read error may explain. The J gene is TRBJ1-6, the V gene TRBV15; no definite D call. The germline gives CDR1 LNHNV, CDR2 YYDKDF (reference sequence). The CDR3 is made up of 14 amino acids. CDR3 DNA sequence: TGTGCCACCAGCGCACATTGGTATAATTCACCCCACCACTTT. Translated: CATSAHWYNSPHHF.

This clone was seen once. This chain uses TRBV5-1 with TRBJ2-1; 7 nucleotides agree with TRBD1. Germline CDR1 is SGHRS and CDR2 is YFSETQ. The CDR3 is 16 residues long. V gave up 6 bases and J gave up 1 base; unmatched junction bases: 10. The CDR3 DNA reads as TGCGCCAGCAACCTACCCCCGGGACAGTCCTACAATGAGCAGTTCTTC. Encoded protein: CASNLPPGQSYNEQFF. The whole variable domain, remainder taken from reference TRBV5-1 and TRBJ2-1, is KAGVTQTPRYLIKTRGQQVTLSCSPISGHRSVSWYQQTPGQGLQFLFEYFSETQRNKGNFPGRFSGRQFSNSRSEMNVSTLELGDSALYLCASNLPPGQSYNEQFFGPGTRLTVL.

A remark on this clone: This CDR3 is also generated by other DNA sequences in the sample. The chain links TRBV7-2 to TRBJ1-5; a possible D gene is TRBD1 (5 bases). In germline, CDR1 is SGHTA, CDR2 FQGNSA. Trimming took 1 base from V and 4 from J, leaving 11 bases between them. CDR3 length equals 15 residues. Written as DNA, the CDR3 is TGTGCCAGCAGCTTAGATGGTGGGGGTAATCAGCCCCAGCATTTT. Translation: CASSLDGGGNQPQHF.

This clone was seen only a few times. The chain carries TRBV7-2 and TRBJ1-5; D unresolved. There are 14 residues in the CDR3. V gave up 2 bases and J gave up 0 bases, with 5 bases separating them. The germline CDR1 and CDR2 sequences are SGHTA and FQGNSA. CDR3 in DNA: TGTGCCAGCAGCTTATGGGTTAGCAATCAGCCCCAGCATTTT. It codes for CASSLWVSNQPQHF.

The V call is TRBV15, the J call TRBJ1-5; D is perhaps TRBD1 (5 bases). CDR1 and CDR2 (germline): LNHNV, YYDKDF (reference sequence). V was trimmed by 0 bases and J by 4 bases, leaving 22 bases between them. CDR3 length: 19 amino acids. This chain's CDR3 is CATSRDRSGGHKRNQPQHF. Here the CDR3 DNA reads TGTGCCACCAGCAGAGATCGGTCCGGCGGACACAAGAGGAATCAGCCCCAGCATTTT.